This T cell receptor beta chain was identified during a study of PD-1 blockade in mismatch repair-deficient tumors. Study-level background: All were previously treated, progressing patients with over 9 mismatch repair-deficient cancer types.

The assay was immunoSEQ multiplex PCR, and TCRdb's table has in-frame clones only and misses some. The sample consists of about 34,000 clones, around 80% of them appearing once. CDR3 size: 14 residues. The germline V gene encodes CDR1 MNHEY and CDR2 SMNVEV (reference sequence). With V trimmed by 0 bases and J by 6 bases, 3 bases remained unmatched. Study-wide points: Rapid post-treatment expansion, then contraction, generally preceding radiologic response, marked tumor-resident clones.

Remarks on this clone: Its antigen remains unknown.

This sample comprised PBMCs, obtained 6 to 7 weeks after starting pembrolizumab. The TCR comes from an adult with mismatch repair-deficient cancer. This sequence joins TRBV27 and TRBJ1-2, with 8 bases matching TRBD1. The CDR3 here is CASSLSPQGDGYTF. In nucleotides, the CDR3 is TGTGCCAGCAGTTTATCTCCACAGGGGGATGGCTACACCTTC.